This T cell receptor beta chain was retrieved from a study of T cells in localized non-small cell lung cancer. General observations from the study: A single tumor region was sequenced, leaving heterogeneity possible. Adjacent uninvolved lung tissue had the highest T cell clonality, exceeding tumor.

The CDR3 contains 14 residues. The V end lost 1 base, the J end lost 4 bases, and 10 bases lay between the germline ends. Germline V gene data show CDR1 as SGHDN and CDR2 as FVKESK. Notes on this clone: What it binds is not known. At the DNA level, this CDR3 is encoded by other sequences in the same sample as well.

Assay used: immunoSEQ multiplex PCR; TCRdb lists only in-frame clones, some missing. Of approximately 29,000 clones in the sample, over 65% are singletons; the top ten hold 33%. This chain uses TRBV14 with TRBJ1-1, with D perhaps TRBD1 (5 bases). The receptor comes from a male donor aged 60 or over with stage II squamous cell lung carcinoma. The input for sequencing was peripheral blood, taken before any cancer treatment. The CDR3 DNA reads TGTGCCAGCAGCCAAGTCTATGGGGGCACTGAAGCTTTCTTT. It translates to CASSQVYGGTEAFF.